This T cell receptor (beta chain) appears in the sequencing data of a study of shared clonotypes between healthy human individuals. Here immunoSEQ multiplex PCR was the method, and the copy in TCRdb shows in-frame clones only, minus some. The sample lists roughly 2,000,000 clones; about 95% were seen once. Cells designated naive CD8 were CD45RO-negative and were positively selected for CCR7, with terminally differentiated effector memory CD45RA+ cells excluded. The CDR3 is 13 amino acids. CDR1 and CDR2 (germline): SGHRS, YFSETQ. V gave up 4 bases and J gave up 4 bases, with 9 bases separating them. The V call is TRBV5-1, the J call TRBJ1-3; D is undetermined. Input material: naive CD8+ T cells sorted from blood. The receptor was derived from a young man in good health. The CDR3 nucleotides are TGCGCCAGCAGCCCGCCCGGGGGAAACACCATATATTTT. Translating gives CASSPPGGNTIYF.